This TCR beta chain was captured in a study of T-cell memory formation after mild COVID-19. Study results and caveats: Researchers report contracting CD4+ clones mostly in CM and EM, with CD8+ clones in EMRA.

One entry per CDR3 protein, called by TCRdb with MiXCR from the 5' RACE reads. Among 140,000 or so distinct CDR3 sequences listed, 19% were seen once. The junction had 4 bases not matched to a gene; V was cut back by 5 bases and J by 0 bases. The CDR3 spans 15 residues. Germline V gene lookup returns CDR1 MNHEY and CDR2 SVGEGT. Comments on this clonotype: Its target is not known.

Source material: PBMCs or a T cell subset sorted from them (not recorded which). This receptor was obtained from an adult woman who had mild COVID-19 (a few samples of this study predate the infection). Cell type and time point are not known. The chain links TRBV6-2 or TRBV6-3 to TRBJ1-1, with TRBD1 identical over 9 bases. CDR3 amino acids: CASSRTGALNTEAFF. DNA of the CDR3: TGTGCCAGCAGTAGGACAGGGGCCTTGAACACTGAAGCTTTCTTT.